This TCR beta chain was identified in a study of technical replicates of blood from four donors. Method: immunoSEQ multiplex PCR; TCRdb's copy keeps in-frame clones and lacks some. The sample records 95,000 to 100,000 clones, 95% being singletons. This clone appeared a single time. Between the trimmed V and J ends, which lost 3 bases and 7 bases, there was a span of 21 bases. The CDR3 is made up of 16 amino acids. CDR1 is MGHDK and CDR2 is SYGVNS in the germline V gene. What was sequenced was T cells isolated from PBMCs. The origin of this receptor is a human donor in good health. The chain recombines TRBV25-1 with TRBJ2-5, with TRBD1 as a possible D gene (6 bases). The CDR3 bases are TGTGCCAGCAGTGATAGATCGTTGGGGGCGTTAGGGACCCAGTACTTC. This encodes CASSDRSLGALGTQYF. Filled out from reference TRBV25-1 and TRBJ2-5, the complete variable domain reads EADIYQTPRYLVIGTGKKITLECSQTMGHDKMYWYQQDPGMELHLIHYSYGVNSTEKGDLSSESTVSRIRTEHFPLTLESARPSHTSQYLCASSDRSLGALGTQYFGPGTRLLVL.